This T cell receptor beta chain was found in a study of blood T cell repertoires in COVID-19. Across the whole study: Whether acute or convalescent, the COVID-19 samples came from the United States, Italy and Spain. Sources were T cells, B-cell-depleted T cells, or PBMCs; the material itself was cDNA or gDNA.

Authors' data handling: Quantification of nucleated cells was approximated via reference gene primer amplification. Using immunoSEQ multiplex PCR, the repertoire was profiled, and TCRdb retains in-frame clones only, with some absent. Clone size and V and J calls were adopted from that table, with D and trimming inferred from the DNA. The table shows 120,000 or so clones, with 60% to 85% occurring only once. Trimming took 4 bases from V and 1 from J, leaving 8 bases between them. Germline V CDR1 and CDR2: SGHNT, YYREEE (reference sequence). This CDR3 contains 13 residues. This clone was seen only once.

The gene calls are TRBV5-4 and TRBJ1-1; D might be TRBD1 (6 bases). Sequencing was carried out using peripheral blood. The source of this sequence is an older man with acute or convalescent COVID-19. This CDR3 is CASSQDRNTEAFF. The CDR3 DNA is TGTGCCAGCAGCCAGGACAGGAACACTGAAGCTTTCTTT.